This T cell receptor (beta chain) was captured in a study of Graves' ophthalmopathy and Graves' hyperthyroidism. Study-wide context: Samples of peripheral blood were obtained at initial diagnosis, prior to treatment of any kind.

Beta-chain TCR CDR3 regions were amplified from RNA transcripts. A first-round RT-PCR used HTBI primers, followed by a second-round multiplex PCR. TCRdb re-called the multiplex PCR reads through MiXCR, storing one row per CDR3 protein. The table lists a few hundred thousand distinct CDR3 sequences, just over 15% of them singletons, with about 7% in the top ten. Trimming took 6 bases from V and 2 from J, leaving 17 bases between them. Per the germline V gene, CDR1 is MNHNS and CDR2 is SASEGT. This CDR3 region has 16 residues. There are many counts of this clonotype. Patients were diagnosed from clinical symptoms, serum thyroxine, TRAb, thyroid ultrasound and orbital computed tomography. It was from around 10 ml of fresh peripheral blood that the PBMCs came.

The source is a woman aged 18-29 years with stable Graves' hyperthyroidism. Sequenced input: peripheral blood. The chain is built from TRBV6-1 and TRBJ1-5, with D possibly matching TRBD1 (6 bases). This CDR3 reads CASSSDRRIGNQPQHF. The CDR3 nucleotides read TGTGCCAGCAGCTCCGACAGGCGAATCGGCAATCAGCCCCAGCATTTT.